A selection of T cell receptor beta chains follows, all from one sample in a study of Ad26.COV2.S vaccination and SARS-CoV-2 variants. Profiling relied on immunoSEQ multiplex PCR, and the TCRdb table lists in-frame clones only, not all of them. The table lists some 340,000 clones, about 86% of them singletons. Sequencing was performed on peripheral blood, taken in a trial of Ad26.COV2.S vaccine versus placebo. The source of these receptors is a person between 18 and 59 years old who received the Ad26.COV2.S COVID-19 vaccine or a placebo. The conserved cysteine and the conserved F or W are not part of the CDR3 here.

J	V	CDR3
TRBJ1-6	TRBV2	ASSPDLLGNSPLH
TRBJ1-2	TRBV6-2/TRBV6-3	ASSNRAGTNGYT
TRBJ1-1	TRBV19	ASSAHRDRVTEAF
TRBJ1-1	TRBV5-1	ASTSGTGMNTEAF
TRBJ1-4	TRBV6-2/TRBV6-3	ASSSEGRVNEKLF
TRBJ1-2	TRBV4-3	ASSQDLRGLSYGYT
TRBJ2-3	TRBV7-9	ASSLGSTDTQY
TRBJ1-2	TRBV2	AIQTGLAGGPSYGYT
TRBJ1-2	TRBV4-2	ASSQEVGQGASVYGYT
TRBJ1-2	TRBV19	ASSLNEGSFNYGYT
TRBJ1-1	TRBV19	ASSILGGSYSEAF
TRBJ1-2	TRBV7-2	ASSTGQGYGYT
TRBJ1-1	TRBV18	ASSPNTEAF
TRBJ1-2	TRBV5-1	ASSVHRVGDGYT
TRBJ2-3	TRBV10-3	AITAGGRTDTQY
TRBJ1-4	TRBV7-8	ASSLGPRGAREKLF
TRBJ1-6	TRBV5-6	ASSFRAILAGSPLH